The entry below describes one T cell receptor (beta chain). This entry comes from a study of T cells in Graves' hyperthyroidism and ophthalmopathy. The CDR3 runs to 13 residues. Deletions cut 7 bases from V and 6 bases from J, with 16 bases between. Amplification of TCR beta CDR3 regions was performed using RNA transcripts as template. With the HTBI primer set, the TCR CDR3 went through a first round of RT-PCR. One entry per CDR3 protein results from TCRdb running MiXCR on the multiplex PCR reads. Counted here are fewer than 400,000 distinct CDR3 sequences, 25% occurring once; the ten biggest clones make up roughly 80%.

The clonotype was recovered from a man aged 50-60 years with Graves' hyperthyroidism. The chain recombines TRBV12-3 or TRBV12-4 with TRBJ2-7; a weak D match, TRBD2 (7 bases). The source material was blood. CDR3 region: CASTKLGGGEQYF. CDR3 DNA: TGTGCCAGCACCAAACTAGGGGGGGGCGAGCAGTACTTC.